Included here is one T cell receptor beta chain sequence, with context. Primers: 60 Vbeta forward and 13 Jbeta reverse. Sequencing used immunoSEQ multiplex PCR; TCRdb keeps in-frame clones, though not all of them. The table has some 150,000 clones, about four fifths seen once. This entry is derived from a study of cytomegalovirus exposure and HLA in healthy donors. The TCR originated in a woman aged 45-60 years in good health and CMV-seronegative. Sequencing was done on a sample of PBMCs.

CDR3 DNA: TGCGCCAGCAGCCAAGATACCCCCGGGACAGGAGGTGAAAAACTGTTTTTT. It translates to CASSQDTPGTGGEKLFF. The genes are TRBV4-3 and TRBJ1-4; 8 nucleotides agree with TRBD1. The length of the CDR3 is 17 residues. Germline CDR1 reads LGHNA; CDR2 reads YSLEER. Germline trimming cut 0 bases from V and 7 bases from J; bases unmatched to any gene: 10.